The 30 T cell receptor beta chains in this list originate from one sample, sequenced in a study of blood T cells in healthy people across ages. A sample-barcoded 5' primer and a J-beta primer mix were used in a second PCR of roughly 7 to 12 cycles. TCRdb used MiXCR to reprocess the 5' RACE reads, holding one entry per CDR3 protein. This table has around 820,000 distinct CDR3 sequences, 25% appearing once. The sample was also reused in another study, on T cells of mothers and their children.

Specimen: blood. The receptors derive from a boy younger than 18 in good health.

The chain recombines TRBV5-1 with TRBJ2-7, with 9 bases that match TRBD1. Germline CDR1 is SGHRS and CDR2 is YFSETQ. V was pared by 7 bases and J by 1 base, with 3 bases of the junction left unmatched. The CDR3 has 13 amino acids. CDR3 residues: CASWGTGSYEQYF. The CDR3 region has the DNA TGCGCCAGCTGGGGGACAGGGTCCTACGAGCAGTACTTC.

V usage is TRBV14 and J usage is TRBJ1-2, with D possibly TRBD1 on 6 matching bases. CDR1 and CDR2 (germline): SGHDN, FVKESK. CDR3 length equals 11 residues. The ends were cut back, 5 bases at V and 12 bases at J, with 13 bases in the middle. In nucleotides, the CDR3 is TGTGCCAGCAGCTTCGGACAGCTCAACACCTTC. It specifies CASSFGQLNTF. Full variable domain (rest looked up from reference TRBV14 and TRBJ1-2): EAGVTQFPSHSVIEKGQTVTLRCDPISGHDNLYWYRRVMGKEIKFLLHFVKESKQDESGMPNNRFLAERTGGTYSTLKVQPAELEDSGVYFCASSFGQLNTFGSGTRLTVV.

This clonotype was counted a few times. The genes are TRBV20-1 and TRBJ1-4, with no clear D. The V end was cut by 2 bases, the J end by 4 bases, with 8 bases between. From germline, CDR1 is DFQATT and CDR2 SNEGSKA (reference sequence). The CDR3 contains 13 residues. CDR3 protein: CSARLDGNEKLFF. CDR3 sequence (DNA): TGCAGTGCTAGACTGGACGGTAATGAAAAACTGTTTTTT.

The J gene is TRBJ2-7, the V gene TRBV2; no clear D. V lost 6 bases to trimming and J lost 6 bases, with 12 bases between them. This CDR3 is 12 amino acids long. CDR1 is SNHLY, CDR2 FYNNEI, per germline. The CDR3 nucleotides are TGTGCCAGCAGCACTGCTGGCCTCGAGCAGTACTTC. It encodes CASSTAGLEQYF.

This clonotype appeared a few times. J is TRBJ2-7 and V is TRBV6-7; 15 bases line up with TRBD2. TRBJ2-1 matches the DNA end more closely, so the J call is doubtful. TRBV6-7 is treated as an ORF (open reading frame) with a function not yet certain. The CDR3 contains 18 residues. As DNA, the CDR3 is TGTGCCAGCAGTTGTGGACTAGCGGGGGGGCCGAATCGGAATGAGCAGTTCTTC. It translates to CASSCGLAGGPNRNEQFF.

The rearrangement joins TRBV20-1 to TRBJ2-3; 16 nucleotides align to TRBD2. The germline V gene has CDR1 DFQATT and CDR2 SNEGSKA (reference sequence). This CDR3 spans 17 amino acids. Trimming at V came to 3 bases and at J to 2 bases, leaving 5 bases not matched to a gene. The DNA of the CDR3 is TGCAGTGCTAGGGAGGGACTAGCGGGGGGGCTCACAGATACGCAGTATTTT. Protein: CSAREGLAGGLTDTQYF.

The chain combines TRBV7-9 with TRBJ2-5, with TRBD1 identical over 8 bases. V shed 5 bases, J shed 6 bases, and the junction held 11 bases outside the gene matches. This CDR3 contains 15 residues. Germline V gene sequence: CDR1 SEHNR, CDR2 FQNEAQ (reference sequence). CDR3 sequence (DNA): TGTGCCAGCAGCACCGGCGGACAGGGCGCAAAGACCCAGTACTTC. This codes for CASSTGGQGAKTQYF.

V usage is TRBV7-2 and J usage is TRBJ2-5, with 9 bases fitting TRBD2. The CDR3 runs to 18 residues. Looked up from germline, CDR1 is SGHTA and CDR2 is FQGNSA. V lost 1 base to trimming and J lost 5 bases; unmatched junction nucleotides: 14. CDR3 DNA sequence: TGTGCCAGCAGCTTAGGAAGTCTTGGCGGGAGGGCCGGTGAGACCCAGTACTTC. It codes for CASSLGSLGGRAGETQYF.

This chain connects TRBV2 to TRBJ2-1; D ambiguous. This CDR3 is built from 14 residues. Germline V CDR1 and CDR2: SNHLY, FYNNEI. V lost 7 bases to trimming and J lost 2 bases, with 12 bases between them. Written as DNA, the CDR3 is TGTGCCAGCATATTAGAGGTGGCCTACAATGAGCAGTTCTTC. Protein product: CASILEVAYNEQFF. Complete variable domain (other parts from reference TRBV2 and TRBJ2-1): EPEVTQTPSHQVTQMGQEVILRCVPISNHLYFYWYRQILGQKVEFLVSFYNNEISEKSEIFDDQFSVERPDGSNFTLKIRSTKLEDSAMYFCASILEVAYNEQFFGPGTRLTVL.

This clonotype appeared many times. The chain combines TRBV4-3 with TRBJ2-7, with D tentatively TRBD2 (6 bases). Germline loops: CDR1 LGHNA, CDR2 YSLEER. The germline V and J ends were trimmed by 0 bases and 1 base, with 10 bases remaining between them. The CDR3 loop spans 15 amino acids. The CDR3 coding sequence is TGCGCCAGCAGCCAAGATATCGGAGGGTCCTACGAGCAGTACTTC. It translates to CASSQDIGGSYEQYF.

This clonotype was picked up a small number of times. The J gene is TRBJ2-1, the V gene TRBV7-9; D gene unclear. The germline V and J ends were trimmed by 4 bases and 10 bases, with 26 bases remaining between them. The length of the CDR3 is 17 residues. Per germline, CDR1 SEHNR and CDR2 FQNEAQ (reference sequence). The CDR3 sequence is CASSSTLGGVVGSEQFF. Written as DNA, the CDR3 is TGTGCCAGCAGCTCGACCCTGGGTGGGGTAGTAGGTTCGGAGCAGTTCTTC. The full variable domain, in which reference TRBV7-9 and TRBJ2-1 provide the parts outside the CDR3, is DTGVSQNPRHKITKRGQNVTFRCDPISEHNRLYWYRQTLGQGPEFLTYFQNEAQLEKSRLLSDRFSAERPKGSFSTLEIQRTEQGDSAMYLCASSSTLGGVVGSEQFFGPGTRLTVL.

This chain links TRBV5-1 with TRBJ1-2, with a weak D call TRBD1 (6 bases). Trimming removed 5 bases at V and 2 bases at J, with 10 bases between. This CDR3 has 13 residues. CDR1 and CDR2 from the germline V gene are SGHRS and YFSETQ. The CDR3 coding sequence is TGCGCCAGCAGTGATGGACAGAACTATGGCTACACCTTC. It encodes CASSDGQNYGYTF.

There are a few counts of this clonotype. This chain uses TRBV6-2 or TRBV6-3 with TRBJ1-5; unclear D gene. The V gene's germline CDR1 is MNHEY and CDR2 SVGEGT. This CDR3 spans 17 amino acids. V was shortened by 2 bases and J by 0 bases, with 14 bases between the two germline ends. CDR3 in amino acids: CASSYQDPRLSNQPQHF. The DNA for the CDR3 is TGTGCCAGCAGTTACCAGGACCCGAGGCTTAGCAATCAGCCCCAGCATTTT.

The CDR3 protein is CSARDPGLASYEQYF. CDR3 nucleotides: TGCAGTGCTAGAGACCCGGGACTAGCGAGCTACGAGCAGTACTTC. The rearrangement joins TRBV20-1 to TRBJ2-7; 10 positions match TRBD2. CDR3 size: 15 residues. CDR1 DFQATT and CDR2 SNEGSKA come from the germline V gene (reference sequence). Trimming cost V 0 bases and J 3 bases; bases outside gene matches: 5.

CDR3 bases: TGTGCCAGCAGCTCCGGACTTATGAACACTGAAGCTTTCTTT. Translating gives CASSSGLMNTEAFF. V and J are TRBV7-2 and TRBJ1-1; D is ambiguous. V was pared by 4 bases and J by 0 bases, with 9 bases between. The CDR3 runs to 14 residues. Germline V gene lookup returns CDR1 SGHTA and CDR2 FQGNSA.

This chain links TRBV25-1 with TRBJ2-3; 9 nucleotides agree with TRBD2. Germline V gene sequence: CDR1 MGHDK, CDR2 SYGVNS. With 8 bases clipped from V and 8 bases from J, the junction kept 11 bases outside the gene matches. The CDR3 spans 14 residues. CDR3 sequence (DNA): TGTGCCAGCGAGATAGCGGGAGCCCTGGGTACGCAGTATTTT. Translation gives CASEIAGALGTQYF.

V and J are TRBV6-5 and TRBJ1-6; 8 bases map to TRBD1. V lost 2 bases to trimming and J lost 0 bases; unmatched junction nucleotides: 6. The germline V gene encodes CDR1 MNHEY and CDR2 SVGAGI. CDR3 length equals 18 residues. CDR3 sequence reads: CASSYGGQASSYNSPLHF. The DNA of the CDR3 is TGTGCCAGCAGTTACGGGGGACAGGCGAGCTCCTATAATTCACCCCTCCACTTT.

This sequence joins TRBV5-1 and TRBJ1-4; D gene unclear. CDR3 length: 15 amino acids. Trimming shortened V by 3 bases and J by 0 bases, and 9 bases separated the two germline ends. Germline V gives CDR1 SGHRS, CDR2 YFSETQ. Here the CDR3 DNA reads TGCGCCAGCAGCTCCTCTCTAGCAACTAATGAAAAACTGTTTTTT. It translates to CASSSSLATNEKLFF.

This clonotype occurred a few times. This chain joins TRBV4-3 and TRBJ2-7, with a possible D match to TRBD1 (6 bases). Germline CDR1 LGHNA, CDR2 YSLEER. CDR3 length equals 15 residues. Trimming took off 0 bases at V and 5 bases at J, with 14 bases between the two ends. In nucleotides, the CDR3 is TGCGCCAGCAGCCAAGAGGACAGCGACCCCGACGAGCAGTACTTC. Translation gives CASSQEDSDPDEQYF.

This clonotype was seen many times. The V and J genes are TRBV7-8 and TRBJ2-5, with D perhaps matching TRBD1 or TRBD2 (5 bases each). The DNA matches TRBJ2-7 better at its end, which makes the J call doubtful. There are 13 residues in the CDR3. Germline values: CDR1 SGHVS, CDR2 FQNEAQ. The CDR3 reads CASSPGQFYEQYF. The CDR3 region has the DNA TGTGCCAGCAGCCCGGGGCAGTTCTACGAGCAGTACTTC.

This clonotype appeared many times. The rearrangement joins TRBV3-1 to TRBJ2-5; D may be TRBD1 (6 bases). V was trimmed by 0 bases and J by 2 bases, leaving 19 bases between them. CDR3 length: 18 amino acids. Germline V gene data show CDR1 as LGHDT and CDR2 as YNNKEL (reference sequence). The DNA of the CDR3 is TGTGCCAGCAGCCAAGATCCGACAGGTCTGTTATTTCAAGAGACCCAGTACTTC. Its translation is CASSQDPTGLLFQETQYF.

The V gene is TRBV5-1, the J gene TRBJ2-3, with D unresolved. From germline, CDR1 is SGHRS and CDR2 YFSETQ. Between the trimmed V and J ends, which lost 1 base and 7 bases, there was a span of 16 bases. The CDR3 contains 15 residues. The DNA of the CDR3 is TGCGCCAGCAGCTTGTCCCTGACCGTTGAGAATACGCAGTATTTT. Protein sequence: CASSLSLTVENTQYF.

This clonotype was seen only a few times. This chain links TRBV7-9 with TRBJ1-2; D call uncertain. This CDR3 region has 14 residues. CDR1 SEHNR and CDR2 FQNEAQ come from the germline V gene (reference sequence). Trimming took 1 base from V and 10 from J, leaving 16 bases between them. CDR3 region: CASSLVDRDGAYTF. In nucleotides, the CDR3 is TGTGCCAGCAGCTTAGTGGACCGAGACGGAGCCTACACCTTC.

This clonotype has only a few counts. The chain uses TRBV18 and TRBJ2-5, with 8 positions matching TRBD2. Germline V CDR1 and CDR2: KGHSH, LQKENI. This CDR3 is 16 amino acids long. The trim removed 2 bases at V and 1 base at J, leaving 6 bases unmatched. The CDR3 protein is CASSPYTAGGQETQYF. Here the CDR3 DNA reads TGTGCCAGCTCACCATATACTGCGGGGGGCCAAGAGACCCAGTACTTC.

In this sample, this clonotype turned up a few times. Compared with germline, one end of the junction differs, possibly owing to a read error. The genes are TRBV10-3 and TRBJ2-5, with a possible D match to TRBD2 (5 bases). Germline loops: CDR1 ENHRY, CDR2 SYGVKD. There are 14 residues in the CDR3. CDR3 loop: CAISATTGIATQSF. In DNA, the CDR3 is TGTGCCATCAGCGCTACTACTGGGATAGCGACCCAGTCCTTC.

This clonotype was observed once. V and J are TRBV7-2 and TRBJ2-7; 8 bases line up with TRBD2. J lost 2 bases, V lost 5 bases, and 11 bases had no gene match. In germline, CDR1 is SGHTA, CDR2 FQGNSA. The CDR3 consists of 16 residues. The CDR3 DNA reads TGTGCCAGCAGCCCAGAGGGTAGCGGGGTTCCCTACGAGCAGTACTTC. The encoded protein is CASSPEGSGVPYEQYF.

The rearrangement uses TRBV5-1 and TRBJ2-1; TRBD1 matches at 10 bases. CDR1 SGHRS and CDR2 YFSETQ come from the germline V gene. The CDR3 consists of 15 residues. Trimming took 3 bases from V and 6 from J; bases not matched to a gene: 6. CDR3 sequence (DNA): TGCGCCAGCAGCTCCATTGGGACAGGGGCCAATGAGCAGTTCTTC. It translates to CASSSIGTGANEQFF.

The chain uses TRBV9 and TRBJ2-2; TRBD1 matches at 7 bases. This CDR3 is 14 amino acids long. Germline CDR1 is SGDLS and CDR2 is YYNGEE. V was pared by 7 bases and J by 5 bases, with 8 bases of the junction left unmatched. CDR3 nucleotide sequence: TGTGCCAGCGATGTAGGGGGCGCGACCGGGGAGCTGTTTTTT. The encoded protein is CASDVGGATGELFF.

This rearrangement joins TRBV20-1 to TRBJ1-2; 12 bases agree with TRBD1. After removal of 2 bases from V and 7 bases from J, the junction contained 8 bases not matched to a gene. The CDR3 sequence is 15 residues long. From germline, CDR1 is DFQATT and CDR2 SNEGSKA (reference sequence). The CDR3 bases are TGCAGTGCTAGACAGACCGGGACAGGGGGCTCTGGCTACACCTTC. Its translation is CSARQTGTGGSGYTF.

The V and J genes are TRBV6-6 and TRBJ2-1; D remains ambiguous. Deletions cut 3 bases from V and 0 bases from J, with 9 bases between. Germline values: CDR1 MNHNY, CDR2 SVGAGI (reference sequence). The CDR3 length is 15 residues. The CDR3 DNA sequence: TGTGCCAGCAGTTATTTTCCGAGCTCCTACAATGAGCAGTTCTTC. Amino acids: CASSYFPSSYNEQFF.